A selection of T cell receptor beta chains follows, all from one sample in a study of metastatic and nonmetastatic thyroid tumors. TCRdb reprocessed the PCR reads using MiXCR. The sample carries 85,000 to 100,000 clones, 10% to 15% recorded once. The source material was blood. These receptors were collected from a female donor with papillary thyroid cancer or a benign thyroid nodule (not recorded which). Some clones in this sample may be carry-over from other donors' samples. CDR3s include the opening cysteine and the closing phenylalanine or tryptophan. D genes are given only for firm matches. The size entry is marked missing in some rows and otherwise reads once, few, many or a size class.

V gene	CDR3 length	J gene	clone size	D gene	CDR3 protein	CDR3 DNA
TRBV12-5	14	TRBJ2-2	many	NA	CASGLGGVTGELFF	TGTGCTAGTGGTTTGGGTGGGGTCACCGGGGAGCTGTTTTTT
TRBV28	18	TRBJ2-1	many	NA	CASSSLERALISYNEQFF	TGTGCCAGCAGTTCCTTGGAGCGGGCCCTTATATCCTACAATGAGCAGTTCTTC
TRBV7-2	15	TRBJ2-1	many	NA	CASSLLGGDYNEQFF	TGTGCCAGCAGCTTACTAGGGGGGGACTACAATGAGCAGTTCTTC
TRBV11-2	16	TRBJ2-7	many	NA	CASSPGAGRVSYEQYF	TGTGCCAGCAGCCCCGGGGCTGGCAGGGTCTCCTACGAGCAGTACTTC
TRBV5-6	16	TRBJ2-2	many	TRBD1	CASSLSAGGEAGELFF	TGTGCCAGCAGCTTGTCAGCAGGGGGCGAAGCCGGGGAGCTGTTTTTT
TRBV6-1	14	TRBJ2-2	many	NA	CASSFGTRNGELFF	TGTGCCAGCAGTTTCGGGACTCGTAACGGGGAGCTGTTTTTT
TRBV11-2	17	TRBJ2-2	many	NA	CASSLEGGTANTGELFF	TGTGCCAGCAGCTTAGAGGGGGGGACAGCGAACACCGGGGAGCTGTTTTTT
TRBV12-3/TRBV12-4	14	TRBJ2-1	many	NA	CASHISGEFGEQFF	TGTGCCAGCCATATAAGTGGGGAGTTCGGTGAGCAGTTCTTC
TRBV24-1	16	TRBJ2-3	many	TRBD2	CATSDLSIAGEDTQYF	TGTGCCACCAGTGATTTGAGTATAGCGGGGGAAGATACGCAGTATTTT
TRBV7-9	13	TRBJ2-2	many	NA	CASSLDGTGELFF	TGTGCCAGCAGCTTAGACGGCACCGGGGAGCTGTTTTTT
TRBV9	15	TRBJ2-5	many	NA	CASSVGQGGQETQYF	TGTGCCAGCAGCGTAGGTCAGGGAGGCCAAGAGACCCAGTACTTC
TRBV6-1	13	TRBJ2-7	many	TRBD1	CASSRQGSGEQYF	TGTGCCAGCAGCCGACAGGGATCGGGCGAGCAGTACTTC
TRBV18	15	TRBJ1-2	once	NA	CASSPPGERHYGYTF	TGTGCCAGCTCACCCCCGGGGGAGAGACACTATGGCTACACCTTC
TRBV6-1	17	TRBJ1-5	many	NA	CASSEWGGGRHSQPQHF	TGTGCCAGCAGTGAGTGGGGCGGGGGGCGGCACTCTCAGCCCCAGCATTTT
TRBV4-1	17	TRBJ1-2	once	NA	CASSQDRRPVGHYGYTF	TGCGCCAGCAGCCAAGATCGCCGTCCTGTGGGGCACTATGGCTACACCTTC
TRBV6-2/TRBV6-3	19	TRBJ2-2	NA	TRBD1	CASSYWDRARIPNTGEPFF	TGTGCCAGCAGTTACTGGGACAGAGCCCGAATTCCGAACACCGGTGAGCCGTTTTTT
TRBV6-5	15	TRBJ2-6	NA	NA	CASSYVVSWANFLTF	TGTGCCAGCAGTTACGTCGTCTCTTGGGCCAACTTCCTGACTTTC
TRBV5-5	15	TRBJ2-5	many	TRBD2	CASSLGLAGGETQYF	TGTGCCAGCAGCTTGGGACTAGCGGGAGGAGAGACCCAGTACTTC
TRBV5-5	12	TRBJ1-2	many	NA	CASSLSPYGYTF	TGTGCCAGCAGCTTGTCGCCCTATGGCTACACCTTC
TRBV10-3	13	TRBJ1-2	many	NA	CATPSLQGNGYTF	TGTGCCACCCCGAGCCTGCAGGGAAATGGCTACACCTTC
TRBV7-2	14	TRBJ1-1	many	NA	CASSLDVRNTEAFF	TGTGCCAGCAGCTTAGATGTCCGGAACACTGAAGCTTTCTTT
TRBV18	15	TRBJ2-1	many	TRBD1	CASSNGQGVGNEQFF	TGTGCCAGCTCAAACGGACAGGGGGTCGGGAATGAGCAGTTCTTC
TRBV18	13	TRBJ1-5	many	NA	CAGTEGSNQPQHF	TGTGCCGGAACCGAGGGTAGCAATCAGCCCCAGCATTTT
TRBV25-1	12	TRBJ1-2	many	TRBD1	CASRGGGYGYTF	TGTGCCAGCAGAGGGGGCGGATATGGCTACACCTTC
TRBV6-1	14	TRBJ2-3	many	NA	CASSARGRTDTQYF	TGTGCCAGCAGTGCACGGGGGCGAACAGATACGCAGTATTTT
TRBV20-1	14	TRBJ2-7	many	TRBD2	CSAILAGAFNEQYF	TGCAGTGCTATCTTGGCGGGAGCTTTTAACGAGCAGTACTTC
TRBV28	15	TRBJ1-6	many	TRBD1	CASRSTGDWGSPLHF	TGTGCCAGCAGGTCTACAGGGGACTGGGGTTCACCCCTCCACTTT
TRBV5-6	16	TRBJ2-7	many	NA	CASSRGPLGDSYEQYF	TGTGCCAGCAGCAGAGGCCCCTTGGGTGATTCCTACGAGCAGTACTTC
TRBV11-1	13	TRBJ2-1	few	NA	CASSLVPNNEQFF	TGTGCCAGCAGCTTAGTTCCGAACAATGAGCAGTTCTTC
TRBV19	14	TRBJ1-2	many	TRBD1	CASSPDRAFYGYTF	TGTGCCAGTAGTCCGGACAGGGCCTTCTATGGCTACACCTTC
TRBV20-1	15	TRBJ2-1	NA	NA	CSVRGISVSYNEQFF	TGCAGTGTTAGAGGCATCAGCGTCTCCTACAATGAGCAGTTCTTC
TRBV5-1	14	TRBJ2-5	NA	NA	CASSFTTQGETQYF	TGCGCCAGCAGCTTCACAACTCAGGGGGAGACCCAGTACTTC
TRBV19	13	TRBJ1-3	many	NA	CASSEDGRNTIYF	TGTGCCAGTAGTGAGGACGGAAGAAACACCATATATTTT
TRBV4-2	16	TRBJ2-3	many	NA	CASSQDYRDSTDTQYF	TGTGCCAGCAGCCAAGATTATCGGGATAGCACAGATACGCAGTATTTT
TRBV18	15	TRBJ2-3	many	NA	CASSPRHSRTDTQYF	TGTGCCAGCTCACCTCGGCACAGTCGCACAGATACGCAGTATTTT
TRBV7-8	15	TRBJ2-5	many	TRBD1	CASRERTGGYETQYF	TGTGCCAGCAGGGAAAGGACAGGGGGCTACGAGACCCAGTACTTC
TRBV3-1	18	TRBJ2-2	many	TRBD2	CASSQEGLAGTGTGELFF	TGTGCCAGCAGCCAAGAAGGGCTAGCGGGGACTGGCACCGGGGAGCTGTTTTTT
TRBV21-1	19	TRBJ2-3	many	NA	CASSSPPTSGSPSTDTQYF	TGTGCCAGCAGCTCCCCCCCGACTAGCGGGAGCCCAAGCACAGATACGCAGTATTTT
TRBV20-1	14	TRBJ2-7	many	NA	CSARSVKTVYEQYF	TGCAGTGCTAGAAGCGTGAAGACGGTCTACGAGCAGTACTTC
TRBV3-1	12	TRBJ1-2	many	NA	CASSHEGYGYTF	TGTGCCAGCAGCCACGAAGGCTATGGCTACACCTTC
TRBV7-9	17	TRBJ2-5	many	TRBD2	CASSSILAGVYIETQYF	TGTGCCAGCAGCTCAATACTAGCGGGAGTATATATAGAGACCCAGTACTTC
TRBV2	14	TRBJ2-1	many	NA	CASSEELVSNEQFF	TGTGCCAGCAGTGAAGAGCTAGTCAGCAATGAGCAGTTCTTC
TRBV12-3/TRBV12-4	15	TRBJ2-1	few	TRBD2	CASILSGNSYNEQFF	TGTGCCAGCATCCTTAGCGGGAACTCCTACAATGAGCAGTTCTTC
TRBV11-2	16	TRBJ1-6	NA	TRBD1	CASSLTADRTNSPLHF	TGTGCCAGCAGCTTAACCGCGGACAGGACAAATTCACCCCTCCACTTT
TRBV6-1	15	TRBJ1-2	many	NA	CASSRLGGANDGYTF	TGTGCCAGCAGTCGCCTCGGGGGGGCGAATGATGGCTACACCTTC
TRBV5-6	14	TRBJ1-5	many	NA	CASSTGYSNQPQHF	TGTGCCAGCAGCACCGGATATTCAAATCAGCCCCAGCATTTT
TRBV6-2/TRBV6-3	14	TRBJ2-7	many	TRBD2	CASKLAGAFYEQYF	TGTGCCAGCAAACTAGCGGGAGCTTTCTACGAGCAGTACTTC
TRBV6-9	18	TRBJ1-5	few	TRBD1	CASYTYRGRGSGNQPQHF	TGCGCCAGCTACACCTACAGGGGGCGGGGGTCTGGCAATCAGCCCCAGCATTTT
TRBV7-9	12	TRBJ2-5	many	NA	CASSRGSETQYF	TGTGCCAGCAGCCGGGGGTCAGAGACCCAGTACTTC
TRBV6-1	14	TRBJ2-5	many	NA	CASRASWGVMAQYF	TGTGCCAGCAGAGCATCATGGGGGGTGATGGCCCAGTACTTC
TRBV18	14	TRBJ2-7	many	NA	CASSPPRDANEQYF	TGTGCCAGCTCACCACCGAGGGACGCCAACGAGCAGTACTTC
TRBV20-1	13	TRBJ2-7	NA	NA	CSARVVVDGNQYF	TGCAGTGCTAGGGTTGTGGTTGACGGGAATCAGTACTTC
TRBV10-1	12	TRBJ2-7	many	NA	CPPRKFTYEQYF	TGCCCCCCGCGGAAGTTTACCTACGAGCAGTACTTC
TRBV25-1	17	TRBJ2-3	many	TRBD2	CASSEWRIAGGRDTQYF	TGTGCCAGCAGTGAATGGAGGATAGCGGGAGGGCGAGATACGCAGTATTTT
TRBV15	15	TRBJ2-7	many	TRBD1	CATSQRTGGADEQYF	TGTGCCACCAGCCAACGGACAGGGGGCGCGGACGAGCAGTACTTC